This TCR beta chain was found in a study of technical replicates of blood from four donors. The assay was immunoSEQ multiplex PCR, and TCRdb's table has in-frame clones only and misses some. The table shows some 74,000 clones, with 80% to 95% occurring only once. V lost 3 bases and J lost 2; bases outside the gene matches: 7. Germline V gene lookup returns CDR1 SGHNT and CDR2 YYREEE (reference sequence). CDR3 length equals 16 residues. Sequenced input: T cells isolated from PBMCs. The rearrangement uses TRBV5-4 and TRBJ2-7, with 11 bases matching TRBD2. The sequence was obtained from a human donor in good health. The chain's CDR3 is CASSSETSGEPYEQYF. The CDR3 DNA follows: TGTGCCAGCAGCTCCGAGACTAGCGGGGAACCCTACGAGCAGTACTTC.